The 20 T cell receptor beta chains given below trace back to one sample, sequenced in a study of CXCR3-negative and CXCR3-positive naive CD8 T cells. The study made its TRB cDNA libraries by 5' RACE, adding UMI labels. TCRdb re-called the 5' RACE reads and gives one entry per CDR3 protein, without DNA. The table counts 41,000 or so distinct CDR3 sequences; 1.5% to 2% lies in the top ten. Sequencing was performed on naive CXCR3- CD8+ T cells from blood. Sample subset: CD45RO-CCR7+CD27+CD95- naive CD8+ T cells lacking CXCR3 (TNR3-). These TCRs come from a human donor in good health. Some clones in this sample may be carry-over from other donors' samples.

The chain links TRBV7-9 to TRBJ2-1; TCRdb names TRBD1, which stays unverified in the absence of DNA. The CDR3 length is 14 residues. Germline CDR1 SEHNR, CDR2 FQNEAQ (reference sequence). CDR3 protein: CASSARDRADEQFF.

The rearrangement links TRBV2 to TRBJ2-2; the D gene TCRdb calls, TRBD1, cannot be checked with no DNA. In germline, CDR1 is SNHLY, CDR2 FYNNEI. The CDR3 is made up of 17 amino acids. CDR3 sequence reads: CASSVSERTGIAGELFF.

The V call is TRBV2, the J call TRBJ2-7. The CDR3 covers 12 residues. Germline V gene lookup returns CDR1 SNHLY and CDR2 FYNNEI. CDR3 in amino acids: CASLEGAYEQYF.

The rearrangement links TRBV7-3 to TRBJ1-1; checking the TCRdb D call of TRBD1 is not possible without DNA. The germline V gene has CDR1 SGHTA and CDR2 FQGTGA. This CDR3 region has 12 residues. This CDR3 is CASSSPGTEAFF.

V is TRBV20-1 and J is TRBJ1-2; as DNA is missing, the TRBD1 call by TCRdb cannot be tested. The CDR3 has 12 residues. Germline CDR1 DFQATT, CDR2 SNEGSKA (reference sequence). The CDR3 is CSARDPGLGYTF.

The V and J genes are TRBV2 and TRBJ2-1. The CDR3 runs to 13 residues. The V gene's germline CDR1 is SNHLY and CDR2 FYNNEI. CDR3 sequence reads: CASSGAFYNEQFF. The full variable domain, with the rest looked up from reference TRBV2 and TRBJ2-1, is EPEVTQTPSHQVTQMGQEVILRCVPISNHLYFYWYRQILGQKVEFLVSFYNNEISEKSEIFDDQFSVERPDGSNFTLKIRSTKLEDSAMYFCASSGAFYNEQFFGPGTRLTVL.

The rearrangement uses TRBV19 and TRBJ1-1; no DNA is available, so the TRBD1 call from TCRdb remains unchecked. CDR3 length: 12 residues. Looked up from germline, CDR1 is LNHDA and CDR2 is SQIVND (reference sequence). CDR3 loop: CASWTGNTEAFF. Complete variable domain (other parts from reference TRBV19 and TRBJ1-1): DGGITQSPKYLFRKEGQNVTLSCEQNLNHDAMYWYRQDPGQGLRLIYYSQIVNDFQKGDIAEGYSVSREKKESFPLTVTSAQKNPTAFYLCASWTGNTEAFFGQGTRLTVV.

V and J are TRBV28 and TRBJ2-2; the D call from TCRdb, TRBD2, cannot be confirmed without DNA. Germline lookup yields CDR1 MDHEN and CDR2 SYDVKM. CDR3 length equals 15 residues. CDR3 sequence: CASSFGLAGIGELFF.

CDR3 in amino acids: CASTLNPDLSSYNEQFF. The rearrangement joins TRBV6-2 or TRBV6-3 to TRBJ2-1; TCRdb calls TRBD2, which cannot be checked without DNA. CDR1 MNHEY and CDR2 SVGEGT come from the germline V gene. CDR3 size: 17 residues.

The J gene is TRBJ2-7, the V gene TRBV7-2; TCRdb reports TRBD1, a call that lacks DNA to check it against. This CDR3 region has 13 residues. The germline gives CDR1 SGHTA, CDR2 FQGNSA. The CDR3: CASSPPGAYEQYF.

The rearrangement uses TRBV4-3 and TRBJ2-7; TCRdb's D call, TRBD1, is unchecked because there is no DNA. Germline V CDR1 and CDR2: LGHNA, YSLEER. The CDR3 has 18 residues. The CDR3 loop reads CASSQVVRGGAVWYEQYF.

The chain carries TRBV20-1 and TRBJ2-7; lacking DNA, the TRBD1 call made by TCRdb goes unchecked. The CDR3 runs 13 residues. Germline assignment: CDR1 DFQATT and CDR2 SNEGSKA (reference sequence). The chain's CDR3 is CSAVTGDPYEQYF.

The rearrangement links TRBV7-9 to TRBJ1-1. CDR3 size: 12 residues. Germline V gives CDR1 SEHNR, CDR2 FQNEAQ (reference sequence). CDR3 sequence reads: CASSPDLPEAFF.

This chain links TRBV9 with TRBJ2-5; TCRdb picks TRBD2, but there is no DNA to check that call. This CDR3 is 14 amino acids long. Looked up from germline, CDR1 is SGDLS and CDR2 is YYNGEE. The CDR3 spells CASSEGGPGETQYF.

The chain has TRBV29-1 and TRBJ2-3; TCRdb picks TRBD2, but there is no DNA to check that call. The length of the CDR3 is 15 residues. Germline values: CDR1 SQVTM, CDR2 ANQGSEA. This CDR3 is CSVELGRARFDTQYF.

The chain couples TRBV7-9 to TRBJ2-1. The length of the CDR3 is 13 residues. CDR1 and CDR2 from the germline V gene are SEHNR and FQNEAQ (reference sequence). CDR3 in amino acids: CASSLELYNEQFF.

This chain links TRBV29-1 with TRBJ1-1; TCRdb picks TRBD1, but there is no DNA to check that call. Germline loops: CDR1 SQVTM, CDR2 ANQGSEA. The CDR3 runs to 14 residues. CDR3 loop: CSVSTAALNTEAFF. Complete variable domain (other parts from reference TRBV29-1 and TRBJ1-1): SAVISQKPSRDICQRGTSLTIQCQVDSQVTMMFWYRQQPGQSLTLIATANQGSEATYESGFVIDKFPISRPNLTFSTLTVSNMSPEDSSIYLCSVSTAALNTEAFFGQGTRLTVV.

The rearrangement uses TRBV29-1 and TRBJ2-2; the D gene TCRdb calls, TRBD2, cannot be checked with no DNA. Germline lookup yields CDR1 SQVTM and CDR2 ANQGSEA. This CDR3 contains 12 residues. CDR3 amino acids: CSVERGSGELFF.

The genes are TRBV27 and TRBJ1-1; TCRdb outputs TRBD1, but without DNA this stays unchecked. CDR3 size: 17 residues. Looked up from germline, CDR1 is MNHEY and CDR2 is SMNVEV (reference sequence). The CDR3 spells CASIEGGHNPMNTEAFF.

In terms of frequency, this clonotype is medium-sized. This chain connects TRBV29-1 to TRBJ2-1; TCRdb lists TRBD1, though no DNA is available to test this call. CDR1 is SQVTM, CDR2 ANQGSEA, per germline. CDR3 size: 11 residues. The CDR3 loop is CSVEGVGEQFF.